These 30 T cell receptor beta chains originate from one sample sequenced in a study of human T cells and chemical hapten exposure. TCRdb independently ran MiXCR on the RACE reads; one entry per CDR3 protein. Of about 120,000 distinct CDR3 sequences in the sample, roughly 13% are singletons; the top ten hold 0.8% to 1%. The sample's time point: patch test 1, 2 weeks after DPC sensitization. Treatment described: therapeutic diphenylcyclopropenone sensitization with weekly scalp DPC. Sequences were derived from whole blood, sampled in connection with sensitization to the hapten diphenylcyclopropenone (DPC). The receptors were gathered from a man aged 18-30 years with alopecia areata. Some clones in this sample may be carry-over from other donors' samples.

The chain recombines TRBV7-2 with TRBJ1-5; possibly TRBD1 for D (5 bases). V dropped 4 bases and J dropped 3 bases, with 10 bases sitting between them. The V gene's germline CDR1 is SGHTA and CDR2 FQGNSA. This CDR3 is 14 amino acids long. The CDR3 DNA reads as TGTGCCAGCAGCTCAACAGGCTACAATCAGCCCCAGCATTTT. Translation: CASSSTGYNQPQHF. Full variable domain (outside the CDR3, taken from reference TRBV7-2 and TRBJ1-5): GAGVSQSPSNKVTEKGKDVELRCDPISGHTALYWYRQSLGQGLEFLIYFQGNSAPDKSGLPSDRFSAERTGGSVSTLTIQRTQQEDSAVYLCASSSTGYNQPQHFGDGTRLSIL.

This clonotype was detected only a few times. This rearrangement joins TRBV18 to TRBJ2-3; 12 nucleotides line up with TRBD2. This CDR3 comprises 16 residues. CDR1 is KGHSH and CDR2 is LQKENI in the germline V gene. With V trimmed by 6 bases and J by 4 bases, 8 bases remained unmatched. The CDR3 nucleotides read TGTGCCAGCTCGGTCCTGACTAGCGGGGGCGCAGATACGCAGTATTTT. It yields the protein CASSVLTSGGADTQYF.

The J gene is TRBJ2-3, the V gene TRBV7-6; D possibly corresponds to TRBD1 (5 bases). The CDR3 is 14 residues long. CDR1 is SGHVS and CDR2 is FNYEAQ in the germline V gene. V lost 3 bases and J 4 bases, leaving 11 bases between the germline ends. The CDR3 bases are TGTGCCAGCAGCTTCGACAGTACCCCAGATACGCAGTATTTT. This sequence encodes CASSFDSTPDTQYF. Complete variable domain (other parts from reference TRBV7-6 and TRBJ2-3): GAGVSQSPRYKVTKRGQDVALRCDPISGHVSLYWYRQALGQGPEFLTYFNYEAQQDKSGLPNDRFSAERPEGSISTLTIQRTEQRDSAMYRCASSFDSTPDTQYFGPGTRLTVL.

The rearrangement joins TRBV12-3 or TRBV12-4 to TRBJ2-1, with 10 bases fitting TRBD1. V gave up 7 bases and J gave up 6 bases; unmatched junction bases: 9. CDR3 length: 15 amino acids. In nucleotides, the CDR3 is TGTGCCAGCACCTTCCCCGGGACAGGGGCCAATGAGCAGTTCTTC. It specifies CASTFPGTGANEQFF.

This clonotype showed up just a few times. J is TRBJ1-5 and V is TRBV6-5; D perhaps matches TRBD1 (5 bases). This CDR3 has 15 amino acids. Trimming took off 5 bases at V and 2 bases at J, with 13 bases between the two ends. Germline V CDR1 and CDR2: MNHEY, SVGAGI. The CDR3 loop is CASSRRGDGNQPQHF. DNA for the CDR3: TGTGCCAGCAGTAGGCGGGGGGACGGCAATCAGCCCCAGCATTTT.

The chain is built from TRBV7-9 and TRBJ2-3, with 9 bases aligning to TRBD2. The V gene end was trimmed by 8 bases and the J gene end by 1 base; junction bases not matched to a gene: 1. The CDR3 sequence is 13 residues long. Looked up from germline, CDR1 is SEHNR and CDR2 is FQNEAQ (reference sequence). CDR3 residues: CASGGGGTDTQYF. As DNA, the CDR3 is TGTGCCAGCGGCGGGGGGGGCACAGATACGCAGTATTTT.

This clonotype was recorded a few times. V gene TRBV11-3 combines with J gene TRBJ1-6; D gene ambiguous. Germline V CDR1 and CDR2: SGHNT, YENEEA. This CDR3 spans 16 amino acids. V shed 0 bases and J shed 6 bases, with 12 bases lying between them. The CDR3 is CASSLDHRHGNSPLHF. The CDR3, as DNA: TGTGCCAGCAGCTTAGATCATAGACATGGTAATTCACCCCTCCACTTT.

V is TRBV28 and J is TRBJ1-1; no firm D call. Germline V gives CDR1 MDHEN, CDR2 SYDVKM. Trimming shortened V by 8 bases and J by 2 bases, and 6 bases separated the two germline ends. The CDR3 totals 11 residues. For the CDR3, the DNA is TGTGCCAGCCGGCTTAACACTGAAGCTTTCTTT. This sequence encodes CASRLNTEAFF.

This clonotype was seen a few times. This chain joins TRBV6-2 or TRBV6-3 and TRBJ2-7; TRBD1 agrees at 7 bases. This CDR3 region has 14 residues. V dropped 5 bases and J dropped 3; count of bases not matched to a gene: 7. Looked up from germline, CDR1 is MNHEY and CDR2 is SVGEGT. The CDR3 DNA follows: TGTGCCAGCAGTCGTGACAGGGCCAACTACGAGCAGTACTTC. Protein product: CASSRDRANYEQYF.

The chain joins TRBV6-5 to TRBJ2-5, with D perhaps assigned TRBD1 or TRBD2 (6 bases each). Trimming took off 2 bases at V and 7 bases at J, with 17 bases between the two ends. The CDR3 runs 15 residues. Germline loops: CDR1 MNHEY, CDR2 SVGAGI. CDR3 sequence reads: CASSYRGPLTWTQYF. Here the CDR3 DNA reads TGTGCCAGCAGTTACCGGGGGCCTCTAACCTGGACCCAGTACTTC.

The chain combines TRBV7-7 with TRBJ2-5; either TRBD1 or TRBD2 may supply D (6 bases each). From germline, CDR1 is SSHAT and CDR2 FNYEAQ (reference sequence). Trimming cost V 1 base and J 3 bases, with 12 bases left between them. This CDR3 comprises 15 residues. The DNA of the CDR3 is TGTGCCAGCAGCTTAGGTCGGGGGCGCGAAGAGACCCAGTACTTC. Translating gives CASSLGRGREETQYF.

This clonotype was seen more than once but under ten times. This chain joins TRBV11-2 and TRBJ2-5; 8 bases are a match to TRBD1. The junction had 7 bases not matched to a gene; V was cut back by 5 bases and J by 5 bases. CDR1 and CDR2 (germline): SGHAT, FQNNGV. CDR3 size: 14 residues. The chain's CDR3 is CASSPPTGVETQYF. The CDR3 DNA is TGTGCCAGCAGCCCCCCGACAGGGGTGGAGACCCAGTACTTC.

This clonotype was seen more than once but under ten times. CDR3 sequence reads: CASSRGLAGPPAGELFF. The CDR3 DNA sequence: TGCGCCAGCAGCCGCGGACTAGCGGGGCCGCCGGCCGGGGAGCTGTTTTTT. V is TRBV5-1 and J is TRBJ2-2, with TRBD2 identical over 12 bases. The trim removed 4 bases at V and 6 bases at J, leaving 10 bases unmatched. This CDR3 spans 17 amino acids. Per germline, CDR1 SGHRS and CDR2 YFSETQ.

Written as DNA, the CDR3 is TGTGCCAGCAGCTTAGTCAAGAACACCGGGGAGCTGTTTTTT. Amino acid sequence: CASSLVKNTGELFF. The rearrangement joins TRBV7-9 to TRBJ2-2; D is undetermined. Trimming took 1 base from V and 1 from J, leaving 4 bases between them. CDR3 length equals 14 residues. CDR1 SEHNR and CDR2 FQNEAQ come from the germline V gene (reference sequence).

This chain uses TRBV27 with TRBJ1-3; the D is unclear. Germline V gene sequence: CDR1 MNHEY, CDR2 SMNVEV (reference sequence). Trimming shortened V by 6 bases and J by 3 bases, and 6 bases separated the two germline ends. The CDR3 consists of 12 residues. The CDR3, as DNA: TGTGCCAGCAGCACCGGTGGAAACACCATATATTTT. Translation gives CASSTGGNTIYF.

The V call is TRBV10-2, the J call TRBJ1-2, with TRBD1 identical over 8 bases. The trim removed 7 bases at V and 7 bases at J, leaving 8 bases unmatched. Germline loops: CDR1 WSHSY, CDR2 SAAADI. CDR3 size: 13 residues. CDR3 nucleotide sequence: TGCGCCAGCAAGGTCGGCAGGGGGCCTGGCTACACCTTC. It codes for CASKVGRGPGYTF.

This clonotype was seen more than once but under ten times. The chain joins TRBV7-6 to TRBJ2-2, with TRBD2 identical over 12 bases. Looked up from germline, CDR1 is SGHVS and CDR2 is FNYEAQ. CDR3 size: 19 residues. J was trimmed by 5 bases and V by 5 bases; bases with no gene match: 15. CDR3 in amino acids: CASSPRSLAGGPSTGELFF. DNA of the CDR3: TGTGCCAGCAGCCCGCGATCCCTAGCGGGGGGGCCCAGTACCGGGGAGCTGTTTTTT.

The V call is TRBV27, the J call TRBJ2-3; 10 bases line up with TRBD1. CDR3 length: 17 residues. The ends lost 2 bases at V and 5 bases at J; junction bases unmatched: 10. Germline CDR1 MNHEY, CDR2 SMNVEV (reference sequence). DNA of the CDR3: TGTGCCAGCAGTTTAGCTCTAATCGGGACAGGGGTAGATACGCAGTATTTT. It translates to CASSLALIGTGVDTQYF.

The gene calls are TRBV20-1 and TRBJ2-6; possibly TRBD1 for D (6 bases). The CDR3 is 16 amino acids. Trimming pared 3 bases from V and 0 bases from J, leaving 12 bases between. CDR1 and CDR2 (germline): DFQATT, SNEGSKA (reference sequence). Here the CDR3 DNA reads TGCAGTGCTAGGGCCCAGGGGTTCTCTGGGGCCAACGTCCTGACTTTC. This translates into CSARAQGFSGANVLTF.

This clonotype was seen more than once but under ten times. The V gene is TRBV11-2, the J gene TRBJ2-5; D call uncertain. CDR1 SGHAT and CDR2 FQNNGV come from the germline V gene. The CDR3 extends over 17 amino acids. V lost 1 base, J lost 1 base, and 16 bases lay in between. The CDR3 loop is CASSLVPTGRGQETQYF. In DNA, the CDR3 is TGTGCCAGCAGCTTAGTCCCGACTGGACGAGGCCAAGAGACCCAGTACTTC. The full variable domain, in which reference TRBV11-2 and TRBJ2-5 provide the parts outside the CDR3, is EAGVAQSPRYKIIEKRQSVAFWCNPISGHATLYWYQQILGQGPKLLIQFQNNGVVDDSQLPKDRFSAERLKGVDSTLKIQPAKLEDSAVYLCASSLVPTGRGQETQYFGPGTRLLVL.

V is TRBV9 and J is TRBJ2-5, with D unresolved. Germline CDR1 reads SGDLS; CDR2 reads YYNGEE. This CDR3 spans 13 amino acids. The V gene lost 2 bases and the J gene lost 5 bases, with 10 bases spanning the gap. The CDR3, as DNA: TGTGCCAGCAGCGTCGGCCAGCTCGAGACCCAGTACTTC. Protein sequence: CASSVGQLETQYF. The entire variable domain, with the rest obtained from reference TRBV9 and TRBJ2-5, is as follows: DSGVTQTPKHLITATGQRVTLRCSPRSGDLSVYWYQQSLDQGLQFLIQYYNGEERAKGNILERFSAQQFPDLHSELNLSSLELGDSALYFCASSVGQLETQYFGPGTRLLVL.

This clonotype was recorded a few times. This sequence joins TRBV29-1 and TRBJ2-3; maybe TRBD1 (5 bases). Germline assignment: CDR1 SQVTM and CDR2 ANQGSEA. This CDR3 comprises 13 residues. V was trimmed by 7 bases and J by 6 bases, leaving 17 bases between them. CDR3 bases: TGCAGCGCCCCCGGTGGGGCTGTCGATACGCAGTATTTT. It translates to CSAPGGAVDTQYF.

This sequence joins TRBV27 and TRBJ2-1; D could derive from TRBD1 or TRBD2 (6 bases each). The CDR3 is 14 amino acids. Trimming removed 7 bases at V and 4 bases at J, with 14 bases between. The germline CDR1 and CDR2 sequences are MNHEY and SMNVEV (reference sequence). CDR3 loop: CASTRGTSYNEQFF. The CDR3 DNA is TGTGCCAGCACCCGCGGGACATCTTACAATGAGCAGTTCTTC.

The chain joins TRBV19 to TRBJ1-1; no definite D call. This CDR3 comprises 16 residues. V lost 3 bases and J lost 2, with 16 bases in between. CDR1 LNHDA and CDR2 SQIVND come from the germline V gene (reference sequence). The CDR3 DNA reads TGTGCCAGTAGTATCTCCGGGAGGCAAAGAAACACTGAAGCTTTCTTT. It encodes CASSISGRQRNTEAFF.

This clonotype was recorded a few times. This chain uses TRBV6-2 or TRBV6-3 with TRBJ2-3; D is uncertain. V lost 6 bases and J 5 bases, leaving 12 bases between the germline ends. The CDR3 is 13 amino acids. Germline CDR1 MNHEY, CDR2 SVGEGT. The chain's CDR3 is CASSSQRKDTQYF. In DNA, the CDR3 is TGTGCCAGCAGCTCCCAAAGAAAAGATACGCAGTATTTT.

The chain is built from TRBV12-3 or TRBV12-4 and TRBJ1-2; D might be TRBD1 (5 bases). The CDR3 runs to 14 residues. Trimming shortened V by 6 bases and J by 2 bases, and 13 bases separated the two germline ends. The CDR3 protein is CASSPLGRNYGYTF. The CDR3 bases are TGTGCCAGCAGCCCCCTGGGACGGAACTATGGCTACACCTTC.

V and J are TRBV7-9 and TRBJ2-7, with a tentative D call TRBD1 (5 bases). Per the germline V gene, CDR1 is SEHNR and CDR2 is FQNEAQ (reference sequence). Trimming took off 7 bases at V and 5 bases at J, with 9 bases between the two ends. There are 11 residues in the CDR3. The CDR3 DNA reads as TGTGCCAGCACGGCAGGGAACGAGCAGTACGTC. Amino acids: CASTAGNEQYV.

This clonotype was seen only a few times. The chain couples TRBV12-3 or TRBV12-4 to TRBJ2-1; 9 bases line up with TRBD2. The V segment lost 5 bases and the J segment 7 bases; nucleotides outside the gene matches: 9. The CDR3 spans 15 residues. The CDR3 coding sequence is TGTGCCAGCAGTACCGGGACTAGCAACGGGAATGAGCAGTTCTTC. Amino acids: CASSTGTSNGNEQFF.

The V call is TRBV5-1, the J call TRBJ2-3, with D perhaps matching TRBD1 or TRBD2 (6 bases each). V dropped 0 bases and J dropped 14 bases, with 16 bases sitting between them. The germline V gene encodes CDR1 SGHRS and CDR2 YFSETQ. CDR3 length: 13 residues. In nucleotides, the CDR3 is TGCGCCAGCAGCTTGGCCTACGGGGGCTTTAGGTATTTT. Amino acid sequence: CASSLAYGGFRYF.

This clonotype was counted only a few times. CDR3 residues: CASSSGQGPNQPQHF. The CDR3 nucleotides read TGCGCCAGCAGTTCTGGACAGGGGCCTAATCAGCCCCAGCATTTT. The chain has TRBV10-1 and TRBJ1-5, with 9 nucleotides matching TRBD1. From germline, CDR1 is WNHNN and CDR2 SYGVQD (reference sequence). This CDR3 comprises 15 residues. Trimming took 5 bases from V and 4 from J; bases not matched to a gene: 6.